The next 18 T cell receptor beta chains were all read from a single sample in a study of cytomegalovirus exposure and HLA in healthy donors. PCR primers comprised 60 Vbeta and 13 Jbeta primers. TCRdb's copy holds only in-frame clones and misses some; the assay was immunoSEQ multiplex PCR. The sample lists about 160,000 clones, 70% to 80% occurring once. The sample comprised PBMCs. The receptor source for this set is a woman aged 45 to 65 in good health and CMV-seronegative.

Only one count was recorded for this clone. V and J are TRBV28 and TRBJ1-3, with 9 nucleotides matching TRBD1. J gave up 6 bases and V 4 bases, and 13 bases lay outside the gene matches. The CDR3 is 17 amino acids. Germline loops: CDR1 MDHEN, CDR2 SYDVKM. The CDR3 reads CASSSLYGTGNLNTIYF. DNA for the CDR3: TGTGCCAGCAGTTCACTCTACGGGACAGGGAATTTAAACACCATATATTTT. Combining the CDR3 with reference TRBV28 and TRBJ1-3 gives the whole variable domain DVKVTQSSRYLVKRTGEKVFLECVQDMDHENMFWYRQDPGLGLRLIYFSYDVKMKEKGDIPEGYSVSREKKERFSLILESASTNQTSMYLCASSSLYGTGNLNTIYFGEGSWLTVV.

The sample holds a few counts of this clone. The rearrangement uses TRBV5-1 and TRBJ2-5; TRBD2 is a possible D gene (5 bases). Per the germline V gene, CDR1 is SGHRS and CDR2 is YFSETQ. The CDR3 spans 15 residues. Trimming took 0 bases from V and 2 from J, leaving 11 bases between them. The CDR3 reads CASSLAGSRQETQYF. The CDR3 DNA reads as TGCGCCAGCAGCTTGGCGGGGTCGAGGCAAGAGACCCAGTACTTC.

This chain connects TRBV5-1 to TRBJ2-1, with a tentative D call TRBD2 (5 bases). The length of the CDR3 is 15 residues. Deletions cut 4 bases from V and 0 bases from J, with 11 bases between. Germline CDR1 and CDR2: SGHRS and YFSETQ. The CDR3 protein is CASSPSGNSYNEQFF. CDR3 DNA: TGCGCCAGCAGCCCGAGCGGAAACTCCTACAATGAGCAGTTCTTC. Complete variable domain (other parts from reference TRBV5-1 and TRBJ2-1): KAGVTQTPRYLIKTRGQQVTLSCSPISGHRSVSWYQQTPGQGLQFLFEYFSETQRNKGNFPGRFSGRQFSNSRSEMNVSTLELGDSALYLCASSPSGNSYNEQFFGPGTRLTVL.

A single count supports this clone. This rearrangement joins TRBV27 to TRBJ2-6; weak D call: TRBD1 (6 bases). The CDR3 sequence is 17 residues long. Per germline, CDR1 MNHEY and CDR2 SMNVEV (reference sequence). Deletions cut 5 bases from V and 0 bases from J, with 14 bases between. CDR3 DNA sequence: TGTGCCAGCAGTCAGACTCGAGGGGGCTCTGGGGCCAACGTCCTGACTTTC. Its translation is CASSQTRGGSGANVLTF.

The chain employs TRBV4-3 and TRBJ2-3, with a possible D match to TRBD1 (5 bases). Per the germline V gene, CDR1 is LGHNA and CDR2 is YSLEER. This CDR3 region has 15 residues. V was pared by 6 bases and J by 3 bases, with 16 bases between. CDR3 sequence reads: CASSPTNGATDTQYF. As DNA, the CDR3 is TGCGCCAGCAGTCCGACGAATGGGGCAACAGATACGCAGTATTTT.

The CDR3 sequence is CASSPKQVGTGELFF. CDR3 sequence (DNA): TGTGCCAGCAGTCCCAAACAGGTGGGCACCGGGGAGCTGTTTTTT. The chain links TRBV27 to TRBJ2-2, with D possibly TRBD1 on 5 matching bases. Between the trimmed V and J ends, which lost 5 bases and 4 bases, there was a span of 14 bases. Germline V lookup: CDR1 MNHEY, CDR2 SMNVEV (reference sequence). There are 15 residues in the CDR3.

This chain connects TRBV7-7 to TRBJ1-3, with D tentatively TRBD1 (5 bases). V was cut by 4 bases and J by 7 bases, with 20 bases left in between. Germline V lookup: CDR1 SSHAT, CDR2 FNYEAQ (reference sequence). CDR3 length: 16 residues. This chain's CDR3 is CASSSGWGFTGNTIYF. The CDR3, as DNA: TGTGCCAGCAGCTCCGGCTGGGGCTTTACCGGGAACACCATATATTTT.

This chain joins TRBV6-5 and TRBJ1-2; perhaps TRBD1 as D (5 bases). CDR3 length equals 15 residues. Germline V gives CDR1 MNHEY, CDR2 SVGAGI. With 0 bases removed from V and 7 bases from J, the gap between germline ends came to 15 bases. The CDR3 region is CASSYSWGGEGGYTF. The CDR3 nucleotides read TGTGCCAGCAGTTACTCGTGGGGGGGAGAGGGTGGCTACACCTTC.

This chain links TRBV27 with TRBJ1-1, with 8 bases identical to TRBD1. The CDR3 runs to 17 residues. Germline CDR1 reads MNHEY; CDR2 reads SMNVEV (reference sequence). V was clipped by 1 base and J by 1 base; unmatched bases: 8. The CDR3 reads CASSLYFRGLGNTEAFF. For the CDR3, the DNA is TGTGCCAGCAGTTTATATTTCAGGGGGCTAGGGAACACTGAAGCTTTCTTT.

This sequence joins TRBV5-8 and TRBJ1-6; D uncertain. Deletions cut 2 bases from V and 7 bases from J, with 16 bases between. The length of the CDR3 is 16 residues. CDR1 and CDR2 (germline): SGHTS, YDEGEE. The CDR3 region is CASSFPEVYKNSPLHF. The CDR3 DNA sequence: TGTGCCAGCAGCTTCCCGGAGGTTTACAAGAATTCACCCCTCCACTTT.

This clone was counted once. This sequence joins TRBV2 and TRBJ1-1; a possible D gene is TRBD1 (5 bases). The CDR3 runs to 19 residues. V was clipped by 5 bases and J by 9 bases, with 34 bases between them. The germline CDR1 and CDR2 sequences are SNHLY and FYNNEI. CDR3 amino acids: CASSTGLLWSLEPDKQAFF. Here the CDR3 DNA reads TGTGCCAGCAGTACAGGATTATTGTGGTCTCTGGAACCCGACAAACAAGCTTTCTTT.

Here the CDR3 reads CASSFRKEGARGNQPQHF. In DNA, the CDR3 is TGTGCCAGCAGTTTTCGCAAAGAGGGGGCCAGGGGCAATCAGCCCCAGCATTTT. The rearrangement uses TRBV28 and TRBJ1-5; 7 nucleotides agree with TRBD1. CDR3 size: 18 residues. Germline V gives CDR1 MDHEN, CDR2 SYDVKM. The junction had 13 bases not matched to a gene; V was cut back by 3 bases and J by 2 bases.

This clone was recorded a few times. The J gene is TRBJ1-1, the V gene TRBV14, with 9 bases aligning to TRBD1. There are 14 residues in the CDR3. The V gene's germline CDR1 is SGHDN and CDR2 FVKESK. The trim removed 4 bases at V and 5 bases at J, leaving 5 bases unmatched. CDR3: CASSLTGGRTEAFF. CDR3 nucleotide sequence: TGTGCCAGCAGCCTCACAGGGGGCAGAACTGAAGCTTTCTTT.

V and J are TRBV7-8 and TRBJ1-2; TRBD1 matches 9 bases. The J segment lost 5 bases and the V segment lost 5 bases, leaving 6 bases of the junction unmatched. CDR1 is SGHVS, CDR2 FQNEAQ, per germline. The CDR3 spans 14 residues. DNA for the CDR3: TGTGCCAGCAGCCGCATGACAGGGGGTTATGGCTACACCTTC. This codes for CASSRMTGGYGYTF.

V gene TRBV5-4 combines with J gene TRBJ2-3; no firm D call. The ends were cut back, 4 bases at V and 4 bases at J, with 13 bases in the middle. CDR3 length: 14 amino acids. Germline V gives CDR1 SGHNT, CDR2 YYREEE (reference sequence). CDR3 region: CASSQALAADTQYF. The DNA of the CDR3 is TGTGCCAGCAGCCAAGCGCTGGCGGCAGATACGCAGTATTTT. Filled out from reference TRBV5-4 and TRBJ2-3, the complete variable domain reads ETGVTQSPTHLIKTRGQQVTLRCSSQSGHNTVSWYQQALGQGPQFIFQYYREEENGRGNFPPRFSGLQFPNYSSELNVNALELDDSALYLCASSQALAADTQYFGPGTRLTVL.

The V and J genes are TRBV11-1 and TRBJ1-2; perhaps TRBD1 as D (5 bases). Germline V lookup: CDR1 SGHAT, CDR2 FQDESV (reference sequence). CDR3 size: 16 residues. Trimming left V 4 bases short and J 3 bases short, with 18 bases between. Here the CDR3 reads CASSSLLAGKDYGYTF. CDR3 in DNA: TGTGCCAGCAGCTCCCTTTTAGCAGGGAAAGACTATGGCTACACCTTC.

The chain combines TRBV30 with TRBJ1-5, with 11 positions matching TRBD1. CDR1 is GTSNPN and CDR2 is SVGIG in the germline V gene (reference sequence). The junction had 10 bases not matched to a gene; V was cut back by 1 base and J by 2 bases. The CDR3 totals 18 residues. CDR3 sequence: CAWSGRDRGSLGNQPQHF. The CDR3 DNA sequence: TGTGCCTGGAGTGGCCGGGACAGGGGGTCCTTGGGCAATCAGCCCCAGCATTTT.

For the CDR3, the DNA is TGTGCCAGCAGTTTCGTGGGGACAGCGAGAACTGAAGCTTTCTTT. The encoded protein is CASSFVGTARTEAFF. This chain links TRBV27 with TRBJ1-1; 7 positions match TRBD1. This CDR3 spans 15 amino acids. In germline, CDR1 is MNHEY, CDR2 SMNVEV (reference sequence). The junction had 9 bases not matched to a gene; V was cut back by 3 bases and J by 5 bases.